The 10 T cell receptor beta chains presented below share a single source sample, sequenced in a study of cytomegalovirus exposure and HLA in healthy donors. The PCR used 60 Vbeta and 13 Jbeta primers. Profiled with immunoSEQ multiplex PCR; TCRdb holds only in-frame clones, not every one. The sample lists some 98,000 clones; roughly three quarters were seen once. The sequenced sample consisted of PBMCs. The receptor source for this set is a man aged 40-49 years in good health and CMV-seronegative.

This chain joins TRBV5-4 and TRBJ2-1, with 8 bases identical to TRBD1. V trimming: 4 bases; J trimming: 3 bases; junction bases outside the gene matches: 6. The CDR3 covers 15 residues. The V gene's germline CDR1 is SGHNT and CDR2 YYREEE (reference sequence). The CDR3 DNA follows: TGTGCCAGCAGCGTGGACAGGGCGGACTACAATGAGCAGTTCTTC. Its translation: CASSVDRADYNEQFF.

The CDR3 nucleotides read TGTGCCACCAGCAGAGTCGATCGACTCAGCTCTGGGGCCAACGTCCTGACTTTC. Translation gives CATSRVDRLSSGANVLTF. The rearrangement joins TRBV15 to TRBJ2-6, with D uncertain. The CDR3 runs 18 residues. CDR1 is LNHNV, CDR2 YYDKDF, per germline (reference sequence). Trimming shortened V by 1 base and J by 0 bases, and 13 bases separated the two germline ends.

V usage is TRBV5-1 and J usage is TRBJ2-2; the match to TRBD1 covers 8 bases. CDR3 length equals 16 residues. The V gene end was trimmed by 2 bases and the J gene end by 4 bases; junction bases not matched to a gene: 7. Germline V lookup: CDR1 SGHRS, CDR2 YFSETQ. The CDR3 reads CASSFDRGVRTGELFF. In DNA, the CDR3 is TGCGCCAGCAGCTTTGACAGGGGTGTCCGCACCGGGGAGCTGTTTTTT. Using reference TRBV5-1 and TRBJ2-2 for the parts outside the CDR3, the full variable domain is KAGVTQTPRYLIKTRGQQVTLSCSPISGHRSVSWYQQTPGQGLQFLFEYFSETQRNKGNFPGRFSGRQFSNSRSEMNVSTLELGDSALYLCASSFDRGVRTGELFFGEGSRLTVL.

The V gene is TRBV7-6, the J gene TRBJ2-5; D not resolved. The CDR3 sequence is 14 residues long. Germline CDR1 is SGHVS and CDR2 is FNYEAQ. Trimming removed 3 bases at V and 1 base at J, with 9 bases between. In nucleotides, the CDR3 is TGTGCCAGCAGCTTGGTGCTATCCCAAGAGACCCAGTACTTC. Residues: CASSLVLSQETQYF.

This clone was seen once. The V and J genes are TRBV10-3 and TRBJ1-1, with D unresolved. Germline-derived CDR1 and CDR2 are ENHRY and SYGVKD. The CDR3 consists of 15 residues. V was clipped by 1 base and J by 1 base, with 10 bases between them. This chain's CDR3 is CAISELFQKNTEAFF. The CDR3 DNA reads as TGTGCCATCAGTGAGTTGTTCCAAAAGAACACTGAAGCTTTCTTT.

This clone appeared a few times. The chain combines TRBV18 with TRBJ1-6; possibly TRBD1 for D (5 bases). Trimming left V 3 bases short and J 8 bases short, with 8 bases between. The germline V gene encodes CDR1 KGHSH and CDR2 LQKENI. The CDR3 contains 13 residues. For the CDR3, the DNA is TGTGCCAGCTCACCCAGCAGGGATTCACCCCTCCACTTT. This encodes CASSPSRDSPLHF.

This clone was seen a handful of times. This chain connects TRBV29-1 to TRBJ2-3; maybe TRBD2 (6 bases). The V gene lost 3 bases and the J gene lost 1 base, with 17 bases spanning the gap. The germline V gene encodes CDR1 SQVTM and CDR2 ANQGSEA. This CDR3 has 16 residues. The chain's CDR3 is CSVDGGSGMGTDTQYF. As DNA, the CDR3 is TGCAGCGTTGATGGGGGGTCAGGTATGGGCACAGATACGCAGTATTTT.

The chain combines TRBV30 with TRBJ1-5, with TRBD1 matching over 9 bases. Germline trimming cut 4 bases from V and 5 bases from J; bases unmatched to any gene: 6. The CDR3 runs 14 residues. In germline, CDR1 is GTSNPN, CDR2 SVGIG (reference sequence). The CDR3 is CAWNRRTGDQPQHF. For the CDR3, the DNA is TGTGCCTGGAACCGAAGGACAGGGGATCAGCCCCAGCATTTT.

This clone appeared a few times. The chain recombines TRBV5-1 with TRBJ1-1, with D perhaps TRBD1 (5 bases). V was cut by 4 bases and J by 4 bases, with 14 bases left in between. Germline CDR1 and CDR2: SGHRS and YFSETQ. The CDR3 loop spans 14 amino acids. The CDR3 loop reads CASSLGGGGTEAFF. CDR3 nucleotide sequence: TGCGCCAGCAGCCTGGGGGGGGGAGGCACTGAAGCTTTCTTT. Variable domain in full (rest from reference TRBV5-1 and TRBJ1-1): KAGVTQTPRYLIKTRGQQVTLSCSPISGHRSVSWYQQTPGQGLQFLFEYFSETQRNKGNFPGRFSGRQFSNSRSEMNVSTLELGDSALYLCASSLGGGGTEAFFGQGTRLTVV.

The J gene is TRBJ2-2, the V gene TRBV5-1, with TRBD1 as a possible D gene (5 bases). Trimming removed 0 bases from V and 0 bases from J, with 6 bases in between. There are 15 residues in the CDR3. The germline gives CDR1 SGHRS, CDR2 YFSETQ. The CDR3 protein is CASSLGRANTGELFF. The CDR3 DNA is TGCGCCAGCAGCTTGGGCAGGGCGAACACCGGGGAGCTGTTTTTT. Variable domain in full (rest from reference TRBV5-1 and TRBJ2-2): KAGVTQTPRYLIKTRGQQVTLSCSPISGHRSVSWYQQTPGQGLQFLFEYFSETQRNKGNFPGRFSGRQFSNSRSEMNVSTLELGDSALYLCASSLGRANTGELFFGEGSRLTVL.